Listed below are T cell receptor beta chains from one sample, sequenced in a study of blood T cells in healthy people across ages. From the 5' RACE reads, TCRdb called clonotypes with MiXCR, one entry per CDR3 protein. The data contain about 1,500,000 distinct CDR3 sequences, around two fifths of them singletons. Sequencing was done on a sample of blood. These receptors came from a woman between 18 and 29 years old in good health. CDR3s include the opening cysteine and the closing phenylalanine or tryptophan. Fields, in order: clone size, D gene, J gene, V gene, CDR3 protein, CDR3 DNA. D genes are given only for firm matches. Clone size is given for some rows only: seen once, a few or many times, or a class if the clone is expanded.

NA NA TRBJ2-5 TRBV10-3 CAISETGGTAETQYF TGTGCCATCAGTGAGACCGGAGGGACGGCAGAGACCCAGTACTTC
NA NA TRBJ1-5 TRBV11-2 CASSQGRQGPQPQHF TGTGCCAGCAGCCAAGGGCGGCAGGGGCCTCAGCCCCAGCATTTT
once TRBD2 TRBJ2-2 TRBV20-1 CSAPVGAGGNTGELFF TGCAGTGCTCCCGTGGGTGCGGGGGGGAACACCGGGGAGCTGTTTTTT
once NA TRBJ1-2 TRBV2 CASPDRNTTYGYTF TGTGCCAGCCCCGACAGGAACACCACCTATGGCTACACCTTC
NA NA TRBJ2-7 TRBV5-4 CASSFSIGLQDEQYF TGTGCCAGCAGCTTCTCGATCGGGCTACAGGACGAGCAGTACTTC
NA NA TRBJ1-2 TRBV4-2 CASSPLLQGDEDGYTF TGTGCCAGCAGCCCCCTCCTACAGGGTGATGAAGATGGCTACACCTTC
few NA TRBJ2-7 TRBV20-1 CSARAPGRYEQYF TGCAGTGCTAGAGCGCCAGGGAGGTACGAGCAGTACTTC
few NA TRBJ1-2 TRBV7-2 CASSLNPYGYTF TGTGCCAGCAGCTTAAACCCGTATGGCTACACCTTC
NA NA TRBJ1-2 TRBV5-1 CASSFDRNREKGYTF TGTGCCAGCAGCTTTGATAGGAACAGGGAAAAAGGCTACACCTTC
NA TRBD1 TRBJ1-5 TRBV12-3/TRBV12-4 CASSWSGTVSNQPQHF TGTGCCAGCAGTTGGAGCGGGACAGTTAGCAATCAGCCCCAGCATTTT
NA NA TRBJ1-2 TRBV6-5 CASIGGDYGYTF TGTGCCAGCATCGGGGGCGACTATGGCTACACCTTC
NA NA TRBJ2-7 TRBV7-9 CASSPSDYRIAEQYF TGTGCCAGCAGCCCCAGTGACTACCGTATCGCCGAGCAGTACTTC
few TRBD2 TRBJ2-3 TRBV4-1 CASSPLAGYSTDTQYF TGCGCCAGCAGCCCTTTAGCGGGGTATAGCACAGATACGCAGTATTTT
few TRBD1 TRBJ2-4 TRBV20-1 CSAEQGAKNIQYF TGCAGTGCTGAACAGGGGGCCAAAAACATTCAGTACTTC
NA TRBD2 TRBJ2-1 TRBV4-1 CASSQAVASGPEETQFF TGCGCCAGCAGCCAGGCGGTGGCTAGCGGGCCAGAAGAGACCCAGTTCTTC
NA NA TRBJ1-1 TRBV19 CASIQVFEAFF TGTGCCAGTATACAGGTCTTTGAAGCTTTCTTT
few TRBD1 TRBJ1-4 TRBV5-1 CASRGTGGEKLFF TGCGCCAGCAGGGGGACAGGAGGTGAAAAACTGTTTTTT